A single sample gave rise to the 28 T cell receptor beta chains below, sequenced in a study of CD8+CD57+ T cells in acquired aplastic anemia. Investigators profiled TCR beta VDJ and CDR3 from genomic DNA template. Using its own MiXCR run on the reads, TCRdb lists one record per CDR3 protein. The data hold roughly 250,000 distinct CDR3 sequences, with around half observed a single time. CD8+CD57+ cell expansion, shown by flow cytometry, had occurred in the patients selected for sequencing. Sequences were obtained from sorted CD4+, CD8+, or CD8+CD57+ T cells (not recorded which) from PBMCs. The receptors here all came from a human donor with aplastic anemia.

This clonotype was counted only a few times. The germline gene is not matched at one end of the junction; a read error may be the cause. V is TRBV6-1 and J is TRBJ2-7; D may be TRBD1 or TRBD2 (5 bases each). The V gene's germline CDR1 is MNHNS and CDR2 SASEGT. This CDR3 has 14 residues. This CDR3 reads CASSVRDASYEQHF. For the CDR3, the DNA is TGTGCCAGCAGTGTTCGGGACGCCTCCTACGAGCAGCACTTC.

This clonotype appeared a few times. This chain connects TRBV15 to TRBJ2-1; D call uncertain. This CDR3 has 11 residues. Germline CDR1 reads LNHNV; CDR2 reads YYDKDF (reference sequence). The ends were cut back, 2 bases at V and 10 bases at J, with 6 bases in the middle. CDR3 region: CATSRNLEQFF. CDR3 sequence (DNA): TGTGCCACCAGCAGAAACTTGGAGCAGTTCTTC.

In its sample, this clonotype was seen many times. The CDR3 spells CASSYTGSYNSPLHF. CDR3 sequence (DNA): TGCGCCAGCAGCTACACAGGGTCCTATAATTCACCCCTCCACTTT. V and J are TRBV5-1 and TRBJ1-6; tentatively, D is TRBD1 (6 bases). The CDR3 is 15 residues long. The ends were cut back, 3 bases at V and 1 base at J, with 8 bases in the middle. Germline CDR1 and CDR2: SGHRS and YFSETQ.

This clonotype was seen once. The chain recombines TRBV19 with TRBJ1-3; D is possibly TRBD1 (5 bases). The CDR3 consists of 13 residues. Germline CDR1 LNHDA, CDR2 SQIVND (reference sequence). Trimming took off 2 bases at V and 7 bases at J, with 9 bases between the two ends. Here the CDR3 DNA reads TGTGCCAGTAGTATATTGGGGCGGAACACCATATATTTT. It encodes CASSILGRNTIYF.

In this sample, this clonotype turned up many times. The CDR3 loop reads CASSVWGGQETQYF. The CDR3 region has the DNA TGTGCCAGCAGCGTTTGGGGTGGCCAAGAGACCCAGTACTTC. This sequence joins TRBV9 and TRBJ2-5; D call uncertain. V was cut by 2 bases and J by 1 base, with 9 bases left in between. CDR1 is SGDLS and CDR2 is YYNGEE in the germline V gene. This CDR3 is built from 14 residues.

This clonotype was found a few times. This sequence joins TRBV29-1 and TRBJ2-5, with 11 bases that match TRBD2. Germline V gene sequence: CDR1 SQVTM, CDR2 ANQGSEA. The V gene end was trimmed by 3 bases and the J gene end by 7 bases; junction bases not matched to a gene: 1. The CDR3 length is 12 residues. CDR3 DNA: TGCAGCGTTGAGGGGACTAGCGGGACCCAGTACTTC. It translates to CSVEGTSGTQYF.

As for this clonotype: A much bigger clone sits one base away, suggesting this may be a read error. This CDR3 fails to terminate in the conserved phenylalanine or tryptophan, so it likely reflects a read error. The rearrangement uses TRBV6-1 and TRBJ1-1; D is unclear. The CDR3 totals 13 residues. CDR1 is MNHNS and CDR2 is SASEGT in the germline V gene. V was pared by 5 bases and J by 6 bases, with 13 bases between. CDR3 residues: CASSSTEVPEAFS. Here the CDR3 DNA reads TGTGCCAGCAGTTCTACCGAGGTCCCTGAAGCTTTCTCT.

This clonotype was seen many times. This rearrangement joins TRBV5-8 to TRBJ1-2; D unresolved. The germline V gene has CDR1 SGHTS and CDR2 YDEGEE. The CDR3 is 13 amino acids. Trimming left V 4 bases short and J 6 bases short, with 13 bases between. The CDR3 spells CASSLLEGDGYTF. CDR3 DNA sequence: TGTGCCAGCAGCCTCCTGGAGGGAGATGGCTACACCTTC.

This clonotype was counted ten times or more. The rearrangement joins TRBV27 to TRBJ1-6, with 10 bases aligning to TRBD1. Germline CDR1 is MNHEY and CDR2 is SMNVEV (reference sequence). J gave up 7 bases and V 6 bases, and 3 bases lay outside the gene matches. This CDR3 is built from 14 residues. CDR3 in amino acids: CASSPGQGNSPLHF. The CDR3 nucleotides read TGTGCCAGCAGCCCGGGACAGGGGAATTCACCCCTCCACTTT.

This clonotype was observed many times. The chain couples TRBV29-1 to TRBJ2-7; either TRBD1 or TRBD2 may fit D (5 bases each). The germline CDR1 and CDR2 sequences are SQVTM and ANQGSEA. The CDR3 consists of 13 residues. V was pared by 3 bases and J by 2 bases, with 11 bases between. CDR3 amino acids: CSVEGDQTYEQYF. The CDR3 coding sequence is TGCAGCGTTGAGGGGGACCAGACCTACGAGCAGTACTTC.

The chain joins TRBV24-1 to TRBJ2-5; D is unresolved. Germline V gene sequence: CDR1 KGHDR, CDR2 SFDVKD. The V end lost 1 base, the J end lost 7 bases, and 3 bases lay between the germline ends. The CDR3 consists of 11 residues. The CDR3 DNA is TGTGCCACCAGTGATTTTAGGACCCAGTACTTC. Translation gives CATSDFRTQYF.

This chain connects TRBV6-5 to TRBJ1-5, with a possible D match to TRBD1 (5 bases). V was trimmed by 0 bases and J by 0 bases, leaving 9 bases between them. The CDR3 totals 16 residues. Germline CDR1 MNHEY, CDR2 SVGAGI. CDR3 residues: CASSYSGGYSNQPQHF. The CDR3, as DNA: TGTGCCAGCAGTTACTCGGGGGGATATAGCAATCAGCCCCAGCATTTT.

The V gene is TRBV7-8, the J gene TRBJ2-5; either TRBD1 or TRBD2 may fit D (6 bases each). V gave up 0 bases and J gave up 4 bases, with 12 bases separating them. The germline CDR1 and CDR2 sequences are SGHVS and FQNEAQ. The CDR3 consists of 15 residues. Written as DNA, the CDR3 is TGTGCCAGCAGCTTAGCCGGGGGCGGGTTAGAGACCCAGTACTTC. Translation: CASSLAGGGLETQYF. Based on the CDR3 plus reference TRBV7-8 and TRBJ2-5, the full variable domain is GAGVSQSPRYKVAKRGQDVALRCDPISGHVSLFWYQQALGQGPEFLTYFQNEAQLDKSGLPSDRFFAERPEGSVSTLKIQRTQQEDSAVYLCASSLAGGGLETQYFGPGTRLLVL.

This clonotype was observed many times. DNA for the CDR3: TGCAGTGCTAGTGGGGCGTCGGGGGAGCTGAGGGAGACCCAGTACTTC. This translates into CSASGASGELRETQYF. The J gene is TRBJ2-5, the V gene TRBV20-1; tentatively, D is TRBD2 (6 bases). The CDR3 runs 16 residues. The germline gives CDR1 DFQATT, CDR2 SNEGSKA (reference sequence). The V end was cut by 3 bases, the J end by 5 bases, with 22 bases between.

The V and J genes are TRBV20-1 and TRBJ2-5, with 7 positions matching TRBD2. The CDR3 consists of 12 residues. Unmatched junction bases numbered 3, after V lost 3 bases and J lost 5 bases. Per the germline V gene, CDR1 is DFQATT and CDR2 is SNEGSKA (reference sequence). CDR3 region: CSARGAGETQYF. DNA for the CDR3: TGCAGTGCTAGGGGAGCGGGGGAGACCCAGTACTTC.

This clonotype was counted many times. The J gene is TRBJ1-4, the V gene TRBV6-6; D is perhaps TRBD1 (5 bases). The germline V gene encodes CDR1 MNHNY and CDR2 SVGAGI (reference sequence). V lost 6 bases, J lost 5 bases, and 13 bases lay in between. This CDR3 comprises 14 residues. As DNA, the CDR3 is TGTGCCAGCAGCCCCGACAGTATAAATGAAAAACTGTTTTTT. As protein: CASSPDSINEKLFF.

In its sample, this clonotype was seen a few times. The CDR3 loop is CASSFRRGYTF. In DNA, the CDR3 is TGTGCCAGCAGCTTTCGCCGTGGCTACACCTTC. V gene TRBV5-6 combines with J gene TRBJ1-2; D not resolved. Germline V CDR1 and CDR2: SGHDT, YYEEEE. This CDR3 spans 11 amino acids. V lost 2 bases, J lost 7 bases, and 6 bases lay in between.

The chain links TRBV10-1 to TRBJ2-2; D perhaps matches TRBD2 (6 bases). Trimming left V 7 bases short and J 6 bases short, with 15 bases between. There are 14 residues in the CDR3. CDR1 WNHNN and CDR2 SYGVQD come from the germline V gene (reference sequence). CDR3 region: CASNRDSSAGELFF. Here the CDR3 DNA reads TGCGCCAGCAACCGGGACTCCTCTGCCGGGGAGCTGTTTTTT.

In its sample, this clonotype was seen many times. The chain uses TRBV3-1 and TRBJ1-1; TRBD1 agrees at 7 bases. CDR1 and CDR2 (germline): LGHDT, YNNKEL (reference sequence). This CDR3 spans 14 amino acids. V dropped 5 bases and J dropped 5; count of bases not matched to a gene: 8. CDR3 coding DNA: TGTGCCAGCAGCGGAAACAGGGGACTGACTGAAGCTTTCTTT. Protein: CASSGNRGLTEAFF.

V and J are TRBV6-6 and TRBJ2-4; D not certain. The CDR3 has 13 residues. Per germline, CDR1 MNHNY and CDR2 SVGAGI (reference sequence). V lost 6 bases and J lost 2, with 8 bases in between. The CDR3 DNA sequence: TGTGCCAGCAGCCCGAGCTCCAAAAACATTCAGTACTTC. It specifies CASSPSSKNIQYF.

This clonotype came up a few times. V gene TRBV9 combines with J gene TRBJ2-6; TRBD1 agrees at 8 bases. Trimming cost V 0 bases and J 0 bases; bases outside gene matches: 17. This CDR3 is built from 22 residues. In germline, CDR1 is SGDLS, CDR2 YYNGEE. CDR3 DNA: TGTGCCAGCAGCGTAGAACTTTGGGGCAGGGGGCCTGAGAGCTCTGGGGCCAACGTCCTGACTTTC. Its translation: CASSVELWGRGPESSGANVLTF.

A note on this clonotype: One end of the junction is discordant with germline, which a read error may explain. The CDR3 protein is CASSLSTGAPEALF. DNA of the CDR3: TGTGCCAGCAGTTTATCGACAGGGGCACCTGAAGCTCTCTTT. This rearrangement joins TRBV27 to TRBJ1-1; 8 positions match TRBD1. This CDR3 spans 14 amino acids. Germline V gene lookup returns CDR1 MNHEY and CDR2 SMNVEV (reference sequence).

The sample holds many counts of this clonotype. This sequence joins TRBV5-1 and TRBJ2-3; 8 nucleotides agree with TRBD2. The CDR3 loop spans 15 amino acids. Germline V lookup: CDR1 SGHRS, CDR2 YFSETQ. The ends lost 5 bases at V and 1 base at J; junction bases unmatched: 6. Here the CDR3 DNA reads TGCGCCAGCAGTGGAGCGGGGGCCCGCACAGATACGCAGTATTTT. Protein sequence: CASSGAGARTDTQYF.

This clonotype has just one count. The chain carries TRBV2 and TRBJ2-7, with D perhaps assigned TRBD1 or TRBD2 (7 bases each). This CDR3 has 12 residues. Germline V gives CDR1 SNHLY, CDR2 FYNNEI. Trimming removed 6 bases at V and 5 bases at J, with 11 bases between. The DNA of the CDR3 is TGTGCCAGCAGCCAGGGGGGGCACGAGCAGTACTTC. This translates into CASSQGGHEQYF.

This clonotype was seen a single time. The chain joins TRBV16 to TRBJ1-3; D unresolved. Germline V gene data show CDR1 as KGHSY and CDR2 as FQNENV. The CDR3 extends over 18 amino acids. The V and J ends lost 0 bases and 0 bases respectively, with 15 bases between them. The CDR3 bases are TGTGCCAGCAGCCAATCCTCATCGGGCGTACACTCTGGAAACACCATATATTTT. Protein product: CASSQSSSGVHSGNTIYF.

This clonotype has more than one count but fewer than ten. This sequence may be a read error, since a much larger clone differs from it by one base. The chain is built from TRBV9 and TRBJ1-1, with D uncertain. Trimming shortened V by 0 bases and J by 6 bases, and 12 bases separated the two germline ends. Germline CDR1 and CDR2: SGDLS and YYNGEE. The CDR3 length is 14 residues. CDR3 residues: CASSVVIGSAEAFF. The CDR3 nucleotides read TGTGCCAGCAGCGTAGTTATAGGAAGCGCTGAAGCTTTCTTT.

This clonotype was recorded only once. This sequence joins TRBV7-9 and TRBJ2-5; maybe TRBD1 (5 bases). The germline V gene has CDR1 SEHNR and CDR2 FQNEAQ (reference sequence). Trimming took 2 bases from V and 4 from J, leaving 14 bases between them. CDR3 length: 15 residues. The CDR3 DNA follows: TGTGCCAGCAGCTTACCACAGGCCGGAGCAGAGACCCAGTACTTC. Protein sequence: CASSLPQAGAETQYF.

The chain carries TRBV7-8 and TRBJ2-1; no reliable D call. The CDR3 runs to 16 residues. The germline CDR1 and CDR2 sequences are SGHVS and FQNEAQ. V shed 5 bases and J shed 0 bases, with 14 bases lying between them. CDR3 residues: CASSAPGLSSYNEQFF. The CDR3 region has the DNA TGTGCCAGCAGCGCCCCCGGGTTGAGCTCCTACAATGAGCAGTTCTTC. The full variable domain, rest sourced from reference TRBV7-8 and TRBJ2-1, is GAGVSQSPRYKVAKRGQDVALRCDPISGHVSLFWYQQALGQGPEFLTYFQNEAQLDKSGLPSDRFFAERPEGSVSTLKIQRTQQEDSAVYLCASSAPGLSSYNEQFFGPGTRLTVL.